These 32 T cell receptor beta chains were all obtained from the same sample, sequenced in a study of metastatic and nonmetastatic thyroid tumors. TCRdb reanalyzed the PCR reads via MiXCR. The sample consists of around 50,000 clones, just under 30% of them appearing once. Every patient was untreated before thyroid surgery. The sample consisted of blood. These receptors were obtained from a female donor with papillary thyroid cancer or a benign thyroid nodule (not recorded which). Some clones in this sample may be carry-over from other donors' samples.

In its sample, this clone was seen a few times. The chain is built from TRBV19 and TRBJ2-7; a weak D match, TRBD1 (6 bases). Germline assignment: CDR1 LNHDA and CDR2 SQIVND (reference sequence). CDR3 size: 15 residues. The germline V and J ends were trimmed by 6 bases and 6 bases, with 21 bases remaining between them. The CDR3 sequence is CASRPDRPLRGEQYF. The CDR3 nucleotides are TGTGCCAGTAGACCGGACAGACCCCTTCGGGGCGAGCAGTACTTC.

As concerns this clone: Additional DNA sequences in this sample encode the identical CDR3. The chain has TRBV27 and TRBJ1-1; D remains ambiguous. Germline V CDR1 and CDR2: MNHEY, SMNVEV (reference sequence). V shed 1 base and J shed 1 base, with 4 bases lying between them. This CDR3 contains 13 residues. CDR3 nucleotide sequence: TGTGCCAGCAGTTTATTTAGGAACACTGAAGCTTTCTTT. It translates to CASSLFRNTEAFF.

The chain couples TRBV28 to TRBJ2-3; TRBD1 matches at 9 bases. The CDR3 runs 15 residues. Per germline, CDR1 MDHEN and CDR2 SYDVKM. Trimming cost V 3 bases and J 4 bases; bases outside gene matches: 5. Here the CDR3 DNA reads TGTGCCAGCAGTTTTCTGGGACAGGGTGCAGATACGCAGTATTTT. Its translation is CASSFLGQGADTQYF. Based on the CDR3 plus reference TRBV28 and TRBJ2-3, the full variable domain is DVKVTQSSRYLVKRTGEKVFLECVQDMDHENMFWYRQDPGLGLRLIYFSYDVKMKEKGDIPEGYSVSREKKERFSLILESASTNQTSMYLCASSFLGQGADTQYFGPGTRLTVL.

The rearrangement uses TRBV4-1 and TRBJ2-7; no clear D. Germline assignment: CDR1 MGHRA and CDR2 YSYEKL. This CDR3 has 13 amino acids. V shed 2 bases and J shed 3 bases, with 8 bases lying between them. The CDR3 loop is CASSQRGIYEQYF. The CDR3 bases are TGCGCCAGCAGCCAAAGAGGAATCTACGAGCAGTACTTC.

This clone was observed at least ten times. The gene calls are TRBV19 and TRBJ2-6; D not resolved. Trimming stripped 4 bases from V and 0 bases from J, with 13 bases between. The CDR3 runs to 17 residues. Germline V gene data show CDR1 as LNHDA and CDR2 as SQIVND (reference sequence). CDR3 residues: CASSSQALSSGANVLTF. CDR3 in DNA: TGTGCCAGTAGTAGCCAGGCCCTTAGCTCTGGGGCCAACGTCCTGACTTTC.

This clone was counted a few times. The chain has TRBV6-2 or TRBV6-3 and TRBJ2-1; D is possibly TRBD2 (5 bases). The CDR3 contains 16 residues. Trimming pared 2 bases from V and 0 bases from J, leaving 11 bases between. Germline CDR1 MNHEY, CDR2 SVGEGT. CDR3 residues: CASSYLGRSSYNEQFF. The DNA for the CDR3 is TGTGCCAGCAGTTACCTTGGGAGAAGCTCCTACAATGAGCAGTTCTTC.

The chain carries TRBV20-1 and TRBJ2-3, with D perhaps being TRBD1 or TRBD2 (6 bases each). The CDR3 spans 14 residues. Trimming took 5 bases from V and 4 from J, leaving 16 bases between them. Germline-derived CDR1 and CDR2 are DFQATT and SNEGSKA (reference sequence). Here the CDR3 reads CSAPVGGFADTQYF. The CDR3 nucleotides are TGCAGTGCTCCAGTAGGGGGGTTTGCAGATACGCAGTATTTT.

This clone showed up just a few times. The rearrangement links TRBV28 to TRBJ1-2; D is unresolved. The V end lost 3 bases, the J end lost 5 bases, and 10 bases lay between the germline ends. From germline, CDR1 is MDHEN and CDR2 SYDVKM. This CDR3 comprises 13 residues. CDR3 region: CASSFPGVYGYTF. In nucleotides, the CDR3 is TGTGCCAGCAGTTTCCCGGGTGTTTATGGCTACACCTTC.

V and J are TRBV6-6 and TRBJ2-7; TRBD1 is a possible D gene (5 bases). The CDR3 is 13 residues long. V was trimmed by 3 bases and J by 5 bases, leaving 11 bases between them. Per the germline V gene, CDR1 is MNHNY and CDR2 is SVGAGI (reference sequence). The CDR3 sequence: CASSYSGFDEQYF. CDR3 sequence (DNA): TGTGCCAGCAGTTATTCAGGGTTCGACGAGCAGTACTTC.

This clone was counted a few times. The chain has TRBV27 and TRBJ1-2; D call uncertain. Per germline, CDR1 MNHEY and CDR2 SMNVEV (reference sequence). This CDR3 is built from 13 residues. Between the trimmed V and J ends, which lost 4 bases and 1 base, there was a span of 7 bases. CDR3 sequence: CASSSGHNYGYTF. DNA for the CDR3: TGTGCCAGCAGTTCCGGTCATAACTATGGCTACACCTTC.

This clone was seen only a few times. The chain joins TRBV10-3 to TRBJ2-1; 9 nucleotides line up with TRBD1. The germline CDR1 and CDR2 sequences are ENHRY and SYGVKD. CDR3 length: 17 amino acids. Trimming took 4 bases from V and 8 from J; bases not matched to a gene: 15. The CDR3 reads CAISGSTGGDNVDEQFF. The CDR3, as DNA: TGTGCCATCAGTGGATCAACAGGGGGCGATAATGTCGATGAGCAGTTCTTC.

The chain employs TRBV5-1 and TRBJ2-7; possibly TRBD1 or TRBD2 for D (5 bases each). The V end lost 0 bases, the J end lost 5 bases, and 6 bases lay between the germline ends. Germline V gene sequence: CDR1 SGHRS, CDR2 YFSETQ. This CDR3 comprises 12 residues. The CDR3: CASSLGGDEQYF. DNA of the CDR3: TGCGCCAGCAGCTTGGGAGGGGACGAGCAGTACTTC.

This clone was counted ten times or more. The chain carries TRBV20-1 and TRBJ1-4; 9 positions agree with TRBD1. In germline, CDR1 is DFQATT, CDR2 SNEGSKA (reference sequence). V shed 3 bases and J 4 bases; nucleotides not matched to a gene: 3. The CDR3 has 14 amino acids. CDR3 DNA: TGCAGTGCTAGTTCGGGACAGGGTAATGAAAAACTGTTTTTT. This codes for CSASSGQGNEKLFF.

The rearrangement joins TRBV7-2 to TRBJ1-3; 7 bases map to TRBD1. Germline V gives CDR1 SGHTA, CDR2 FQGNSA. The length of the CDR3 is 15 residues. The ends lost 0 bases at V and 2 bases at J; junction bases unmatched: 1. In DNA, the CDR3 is TGTGCCAGCAGCTTAGCAGGGACAGCTGGAAACACCATATATTTT. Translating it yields CASSLAGTAGNTIYF.

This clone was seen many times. In DNA, the CDR3 is TGTGCCAGCAGCCATCAGACTAGCGGGATCAATGAGCAGTTCTTC. It specifies CASSHQTSGINEQFF. The V gene is TRBV6-1, the J gene TRBJ2-1; TRBD2 matches 11 bases. This CDR3 spans 15 amino acids. V gave up 6 bases and J gave up 6 bases; unmatched junction bases: 7. Germline CDR1 is MNHNS and CDR2 is SASEGT.

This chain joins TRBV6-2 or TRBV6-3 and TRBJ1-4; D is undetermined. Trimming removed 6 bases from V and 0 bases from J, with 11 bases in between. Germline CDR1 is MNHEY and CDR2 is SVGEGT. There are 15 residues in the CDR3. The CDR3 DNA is TGTGCCAGCAGGCAAGTCGGACCAACTAATGAAAAACTGTTTTTT. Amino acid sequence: CASRQVGPTNEKLFF.

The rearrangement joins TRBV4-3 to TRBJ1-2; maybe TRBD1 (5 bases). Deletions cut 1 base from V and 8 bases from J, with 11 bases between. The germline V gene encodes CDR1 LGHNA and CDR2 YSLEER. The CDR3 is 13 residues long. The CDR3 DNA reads TGCGCCAGCAGCCAAGTCGTAGGGGAGGGCTACACCTTC. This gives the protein CASSQVVGEGYTF.

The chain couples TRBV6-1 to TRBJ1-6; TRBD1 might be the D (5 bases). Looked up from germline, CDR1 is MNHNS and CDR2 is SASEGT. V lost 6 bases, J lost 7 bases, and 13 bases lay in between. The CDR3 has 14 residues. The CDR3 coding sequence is TGTGCCAGCAGCGTCGGGGGGGACAATTCACCCCTCCACTTT. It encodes CASSVGGDNSPLHF.

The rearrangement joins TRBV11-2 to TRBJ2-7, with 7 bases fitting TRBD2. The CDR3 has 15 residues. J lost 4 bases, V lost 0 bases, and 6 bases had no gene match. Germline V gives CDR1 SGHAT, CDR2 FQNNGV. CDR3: CASSLDLADPYEQYF. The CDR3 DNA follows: TGTGCCAGCAGCTTAGATCTAGCGGACCCATACGAGCAGTACTTC.

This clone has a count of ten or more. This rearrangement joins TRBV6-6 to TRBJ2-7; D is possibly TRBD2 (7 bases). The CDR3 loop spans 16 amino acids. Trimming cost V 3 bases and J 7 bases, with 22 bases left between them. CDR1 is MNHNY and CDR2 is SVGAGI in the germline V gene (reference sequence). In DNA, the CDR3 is TGTGCCAGCAGTTATTCTCGGGGGGCAGGGGTTAGGGAGCAGTACTTC. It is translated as CASSYSRGAGVREQYF.

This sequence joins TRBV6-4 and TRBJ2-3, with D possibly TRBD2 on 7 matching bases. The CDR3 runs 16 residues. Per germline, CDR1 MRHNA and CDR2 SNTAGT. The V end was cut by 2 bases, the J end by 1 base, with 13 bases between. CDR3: CASSDLFGGRTDTQYF. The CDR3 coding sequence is TGTGCCAGCAGTGACCTGTTCGGGGGGCGCACAGATACGCAGTATTTT.

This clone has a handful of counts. CDR3 amino acids: CASKDRGDTGELFF. The CDR3, as DNA: TGTGCCAGCAAGGACAGGGGGGACACCGGGGAGCTGTTTTTT. V gene TRBV6-1 combines with J gene TRBJ2-2; 10 nucleotides match TRBD1. The CDR3 runs to 14 residues. V lost 7 bases, J lost 3 bases, and 2 bases stayed unmatched. Germline CDR1 is MNHNS and CDR2 is SASEGT.

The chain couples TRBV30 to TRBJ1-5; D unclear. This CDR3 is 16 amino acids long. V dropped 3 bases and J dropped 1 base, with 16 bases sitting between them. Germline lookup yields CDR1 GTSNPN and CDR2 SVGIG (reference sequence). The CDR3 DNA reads TGTGCCTGGAGCGCACCCGGCGGAGTGAGCAATCAGCCCCAGCATTTT. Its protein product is CAWSAPGGVSNQPQHF.

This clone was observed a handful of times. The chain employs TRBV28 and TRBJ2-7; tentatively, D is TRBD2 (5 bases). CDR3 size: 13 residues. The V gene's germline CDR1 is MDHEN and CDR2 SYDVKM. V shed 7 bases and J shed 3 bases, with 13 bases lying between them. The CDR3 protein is CASTPGIYYEQYF. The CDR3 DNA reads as TGTGCCAGCACCCCCGGGATATACTACGAGCAGTACTTC.

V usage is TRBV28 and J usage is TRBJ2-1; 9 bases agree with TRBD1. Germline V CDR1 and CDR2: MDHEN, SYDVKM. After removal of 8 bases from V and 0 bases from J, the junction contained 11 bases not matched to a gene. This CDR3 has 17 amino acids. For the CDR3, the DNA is TGTGCCAGCGGGGCTCCGGGACAGGGAAGCTCCTACAATGAGCAGTTCTTC. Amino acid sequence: CASGAPGQGSSYNEQFF.

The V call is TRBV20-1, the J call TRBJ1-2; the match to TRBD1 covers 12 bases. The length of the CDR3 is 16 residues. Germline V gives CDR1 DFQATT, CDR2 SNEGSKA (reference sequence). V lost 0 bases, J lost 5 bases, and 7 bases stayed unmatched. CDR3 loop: CSARDSGTGGRYGYTF. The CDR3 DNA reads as TGCAGTGCTAGAGATTCGGGGACAGGGGGCCGGTATGGCTACACCTTC.

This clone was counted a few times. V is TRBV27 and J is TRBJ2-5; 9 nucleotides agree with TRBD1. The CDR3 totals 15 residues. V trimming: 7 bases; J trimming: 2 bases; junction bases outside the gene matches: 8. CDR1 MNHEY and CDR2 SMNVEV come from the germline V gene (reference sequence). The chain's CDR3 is CASTRTGGGQETQYF. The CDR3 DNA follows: TGTGCCAGCACCAGAACAGGGGGCGGGCAAGAGACCCAGTACTTC.

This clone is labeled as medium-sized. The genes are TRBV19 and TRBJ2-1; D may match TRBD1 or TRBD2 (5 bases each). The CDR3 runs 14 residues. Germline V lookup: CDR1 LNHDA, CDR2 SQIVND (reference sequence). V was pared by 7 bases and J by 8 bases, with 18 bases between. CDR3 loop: CASNSGPLGDEQFF. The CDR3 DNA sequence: TGTGCCAGTAATTCGGGGCCATTAGGGGATGAGCAGTTCTTC.

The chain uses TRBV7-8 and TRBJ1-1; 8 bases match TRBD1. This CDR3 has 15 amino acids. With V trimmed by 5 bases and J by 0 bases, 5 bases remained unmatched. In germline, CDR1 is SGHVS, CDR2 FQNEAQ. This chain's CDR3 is CASSDRQGLNTEAFF. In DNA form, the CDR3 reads TGTGCCAGCAGCGACAGACAGGGGTTGAACACTGAAGCTTTCTTT.

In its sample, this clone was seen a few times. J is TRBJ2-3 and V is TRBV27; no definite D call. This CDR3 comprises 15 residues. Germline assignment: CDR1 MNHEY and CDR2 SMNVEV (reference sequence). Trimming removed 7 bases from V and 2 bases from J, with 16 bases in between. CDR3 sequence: CASTPLAAFTDTQYF. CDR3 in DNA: TGTGCCAGCACCCCCCTGGCTGCTTTCACAGATACGCAGTATTTT.

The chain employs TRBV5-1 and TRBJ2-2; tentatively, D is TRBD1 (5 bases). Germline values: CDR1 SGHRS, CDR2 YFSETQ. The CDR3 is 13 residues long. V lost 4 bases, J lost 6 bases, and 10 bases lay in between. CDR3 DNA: TGCGCCAGCAGCGCCCAGGGTTCCGGGGAGCTGTTTTTT. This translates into CASSAQGSGELFF. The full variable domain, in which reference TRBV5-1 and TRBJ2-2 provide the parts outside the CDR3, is KAGVTQTPRYLIKTRGQQVTLSCSPISGHRSVSWYQQTPGQGLQFLFEYFSETQRNKGNFPGRFSGRQFSNSRSEMNVSTLELGDSALYLCASSAQGSGELFFGEGSRLTVL.

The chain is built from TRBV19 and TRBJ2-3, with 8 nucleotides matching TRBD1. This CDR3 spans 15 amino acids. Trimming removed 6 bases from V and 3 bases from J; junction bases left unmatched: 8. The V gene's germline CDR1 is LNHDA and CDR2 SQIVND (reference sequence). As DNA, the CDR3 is TGTGCCAGTAGCGCCCTCAGGGGGCGGACAGATACGCAGTATTTT. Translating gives CASSALRGRTDTQYF.